This entry lists 8 T cell receptor beta chains sequenced from one sample in a study of blood T cell repertoires in COVID-19. The data were produced by immunoSEQ multiplex PCR, yet TCRdb's version contains in-frame clones alone and is incomplete. The table has tens of thousands of clones, 70% to 90% seen once. The sequenced sample consisted of PBMCs or T cells enriched from blood (not recorded which). These receptors were collected from a woman aged 40 to 49 who had recovered from COVID-19.

This clone was recorded only once. V gene TRBV11-2 combines with J gene TRBJ1-1; the match to TRBD1 covers 8 bases. Germline CDR1 and CDR2: SGHAT and FQNNGV. The CDR3 has 16 residues. V was clipped by 5 bases and J by 3 bases; unmatched bases: 11. CDR3 bases: TGTGCCAGCAGCGCCGGACAGGGTTGGAGAGACACTGAAGCTTTCTTT. Protein: CASSAGQGWRDTEAFF.

In DNA, the CDR3 is TGTGCCAGCAGACAGGGTATCGACTCTGGAAACACCATATATTTT. It codes for CASRQGIDSGNTIYF. V is TRBV3-1 (or the pseudogene TRBV3-2) and J is TRBJ1-3; weak D call: TRBD1 (6 bases). V shed 6 bases and J shed 0 bases, with 12 bases lying between them. Germline values: CDR1 LGHDT, CDR2 YNNKEL (reference sequence). There are 15 residues in the CDR3.

V is TRBV10-2 and J is TRBJ1-2; D gene unclear. This CDR3 is 16 amino acids long. Trimming removed 3 bases at V and 0 bases at J, with 14 bases between. Looked up from germline, CDR1 is WSHSY and CDR2 is SAAADI. The chain's CDR3 is CASSDPRLSSNYGYTF. The CDR3 DNA reads as TGCGCCAGCAGTGATCCCAGACTGAGCTCTAACTATGGCTACACCTTC.

The V call is TRBV7-6, the J call TRBJ2-7; 8 bases align to TRBD1. This CDR3 is 16 amino acids long. Per germline, CDR1 SGHVS and CDR2 FNYEAQ. J was trimmed by 3 bases and V by 5 bases; bases with no gene match: 12. The CDR3 nucleotides are TGTGCCAGCAGCCCCACCGGGACAGGCCTTTACTACGAGCAGTACTTC. This gives the protein CASSPTGTGLYYEQYF.

Notes on this clone: Other DNA sequences in the sample encode the same CDR3. The chain employs TRBV19 and TRBJ2-2; 7 bases are a match to TRBD1. Losses at the gene ends were 8 bases for V and 5 bases for J; bases not matched to a gene: 5. The CDR3 length is 13 residues. Per the germline V gene, CDR1 is LNHDA and CDR2 is SQIVND (reference sequence). This chain's CDR3 is CASSTQGTGELFF. DNA of the CDR3: TGTGCCAGTTCGACACAGGGGACCGGGGAGCTGTTTTTT.

The J gene is TRBJ2-3, the V gene TRBV6-5, with 7 bases lining up with TRBD2. The junction had 6 bases not matched to a gene; V was cut back by 7 bases and J by 2 bases. This CDR3 contains 14 residues. Germline-derived CDR1 and CDR2 are MNHEY and SVGAGI. This chain's CDR3 is CASMAGDYTDTQYF. The CDR3 nucleotides are TGTGCCAGCATGGCGGGGGATTACACAGATACGCAGTATTTT.

This clone occurred a few times. The chain has TRBV9 and TRBJ1-2; possible D gene TRBD1, 6 bases. The CDR3 runs to 12 residues. V lost 3 bases to trimming and J lost 5 bases, with 8 bases between them. From germline, CDR1 is SGDLS and CDR2 YYNGEE. This CDR3 is CASSGTGYGYTF. The CDR3 DNA is TGTGCCAGCAGCGGCACAGGGTATGGCTACACCTTC.

This chain joins TRBV5-1 and TRBJ2-2; no firm D call. The CDR3 totals 14 residues. The V end was cut by 0 bases, the J end by 2 bases, with 5 bases between. Per the germline V gene, CDR1 is SGHRS and CDR2 is YFSETQ. CDR3 in DNA: TGCGCCAGCAGCTTGGCCCTAAACACCGGGGAGCTGTTTTTT. This translates into CASSLALNTGELFF. The full variable domain, rest sourced from reference TRBV5-1 and TRBJ2-2, is KAGVTQTPRYLIKTRGQQVTLSCSPISGHRSVSWYQQTPGQGLQFLFEYFSETQRNKGNFPGRFSGRQFSNSRSEMNVSTLELGDSALYLCASSLALNTGELFFGEGSRLTVL.